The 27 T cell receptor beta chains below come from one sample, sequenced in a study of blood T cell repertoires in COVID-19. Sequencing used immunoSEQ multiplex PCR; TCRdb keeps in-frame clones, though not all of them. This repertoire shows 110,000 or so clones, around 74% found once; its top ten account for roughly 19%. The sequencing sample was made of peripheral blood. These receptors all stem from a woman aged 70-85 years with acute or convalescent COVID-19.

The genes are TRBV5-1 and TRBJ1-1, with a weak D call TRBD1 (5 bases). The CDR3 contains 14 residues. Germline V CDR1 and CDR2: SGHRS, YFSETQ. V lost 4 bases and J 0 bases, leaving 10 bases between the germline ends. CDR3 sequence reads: CASSQSGLNTEAFF. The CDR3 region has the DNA TGCGCCAGCAGCCAATCAGGGTTGAACACTGAAGCTTTCTTT.

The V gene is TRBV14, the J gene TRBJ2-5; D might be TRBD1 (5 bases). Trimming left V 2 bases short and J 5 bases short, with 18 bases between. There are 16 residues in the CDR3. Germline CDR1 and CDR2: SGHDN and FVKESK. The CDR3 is CASSQPLDSTEETQYF. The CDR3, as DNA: TGTGCCAGCAGCCAACCCCTCGACAGTACGGAGGAGACCCAGTACTTC.

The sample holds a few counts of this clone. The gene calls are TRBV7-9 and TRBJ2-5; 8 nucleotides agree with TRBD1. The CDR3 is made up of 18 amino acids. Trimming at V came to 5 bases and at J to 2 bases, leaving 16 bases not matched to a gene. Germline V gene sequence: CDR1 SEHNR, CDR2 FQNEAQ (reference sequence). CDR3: CASSLRTGIRGFQETQYF. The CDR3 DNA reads TGTGCCAGCAGCCTCCGGACAGGGATAAGGGGCTTTCAAGAGACCCAGTACTTC.

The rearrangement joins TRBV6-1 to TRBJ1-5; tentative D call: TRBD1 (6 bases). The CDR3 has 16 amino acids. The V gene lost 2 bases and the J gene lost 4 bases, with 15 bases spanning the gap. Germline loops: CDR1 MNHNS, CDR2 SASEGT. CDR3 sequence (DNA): TGTGCCAGCAGTGAATGGCGGGGGGCGGGTAATCAGCCCCAGCATTTT. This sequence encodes CASSEWRGAGNQPQHF.

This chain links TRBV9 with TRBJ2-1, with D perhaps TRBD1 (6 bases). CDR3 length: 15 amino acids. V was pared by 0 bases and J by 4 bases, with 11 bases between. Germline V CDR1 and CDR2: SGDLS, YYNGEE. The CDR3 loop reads CASSVAGTSYNEQFF. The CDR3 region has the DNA TGTGCCAGCAGCGTAGCCGGGACATCATACAATGAGCAGTTCTTC.

CDR3 sequence: CASSQGWAPTEAFF. CDR3 in DNA: TGCGCCAGCAGCCAAGGTTGGGCTCCCACTGAAGCTTTCTTT. This chain uses TRBV4-3 with TRBJ1-1; D unresolved. CDR1 is LGHNA, CDR2 YSLEER, per germline. This CDR3 comprises 14 residues. The ends were cut back, 1 base at V and 4 bases at J, with 10 bases in the middle.

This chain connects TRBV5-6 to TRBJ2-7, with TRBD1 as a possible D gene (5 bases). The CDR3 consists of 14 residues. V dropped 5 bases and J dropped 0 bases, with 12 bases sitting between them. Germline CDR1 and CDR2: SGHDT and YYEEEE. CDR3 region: CASRKQGSSYEQYF. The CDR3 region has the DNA TGTGCCAGCAGAAAGCAGGGTAGCTCCTACGAGCAGTACTTC.

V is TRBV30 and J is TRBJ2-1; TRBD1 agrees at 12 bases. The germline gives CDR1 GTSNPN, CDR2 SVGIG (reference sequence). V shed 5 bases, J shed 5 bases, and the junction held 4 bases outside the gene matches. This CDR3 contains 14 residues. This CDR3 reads CAWEGQGANNEQFF. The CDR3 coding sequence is TGTGCCTGGGAGGGACAGGGGGCAAACAATGAGCAGTTCTTC. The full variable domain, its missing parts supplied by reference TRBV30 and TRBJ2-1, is SQTIHQWPATLVQPVGSPLSLECTVEGTSNPNLYWYRQAAGRGLQLLFYSVGIGQISSEVPQNLSASRPQDRQFILSSKKLLLSDSGFYLCAWEGQGANNEQFFGPGTRLTVL.

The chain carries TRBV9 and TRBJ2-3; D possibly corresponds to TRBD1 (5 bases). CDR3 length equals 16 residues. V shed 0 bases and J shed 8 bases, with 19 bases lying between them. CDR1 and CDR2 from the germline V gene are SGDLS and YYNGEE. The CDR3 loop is CASSVGAKQAMGTQYF. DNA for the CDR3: TGTGCCAGCAGCGTAGGGGCAAAACAGGCGATGGGTACGCAGTATTTT. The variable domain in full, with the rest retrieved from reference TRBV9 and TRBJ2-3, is DSGVTQTPKHLITATGQRVTLRCSPRSGDLSVYWYQQSLDQGLQFLIQYYNGEERAKGNILERFSAQQFPDLHSELNLSSLELGDSALYFCASSVGAKQAMGTQYFGPGTRLTVL.

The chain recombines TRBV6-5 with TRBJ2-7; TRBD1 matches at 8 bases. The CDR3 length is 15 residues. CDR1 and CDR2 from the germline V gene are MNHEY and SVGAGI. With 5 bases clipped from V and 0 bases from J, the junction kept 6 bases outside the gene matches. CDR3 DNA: TGTGCCAGCAGTAAGACAGGGGCTAGCTCCTACGAGCAGTACTTC. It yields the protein CASSKTGASSYEQYF.

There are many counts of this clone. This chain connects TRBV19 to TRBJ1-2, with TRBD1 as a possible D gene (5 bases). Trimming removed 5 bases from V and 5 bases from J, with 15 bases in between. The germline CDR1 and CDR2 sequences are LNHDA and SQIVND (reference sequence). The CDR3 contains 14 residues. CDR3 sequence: CASSPWGTRYGYTF. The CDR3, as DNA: TGTGCCAGTAGTCCATGGGGGACTCGGTATGGCTACACCTTC.

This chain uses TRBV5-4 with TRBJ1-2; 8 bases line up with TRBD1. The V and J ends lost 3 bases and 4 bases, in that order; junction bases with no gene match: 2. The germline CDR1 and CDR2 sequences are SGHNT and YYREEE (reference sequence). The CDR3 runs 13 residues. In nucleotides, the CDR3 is TGTGCCAGCAGCTACGACAGGGGCTATGGCTACACCTTC. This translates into CASSYDRGYGYTF.

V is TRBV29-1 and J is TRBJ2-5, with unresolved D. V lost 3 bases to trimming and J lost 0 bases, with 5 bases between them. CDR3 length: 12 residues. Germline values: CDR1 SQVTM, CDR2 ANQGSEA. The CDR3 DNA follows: TGCAGCGTTGAGGCGGACCAAGAGACCCAGTACTTC. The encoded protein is CSVEADQETQYF.

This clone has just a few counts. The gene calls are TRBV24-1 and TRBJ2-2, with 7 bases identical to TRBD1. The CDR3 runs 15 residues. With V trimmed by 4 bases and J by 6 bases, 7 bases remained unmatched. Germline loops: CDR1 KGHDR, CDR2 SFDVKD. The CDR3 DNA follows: TGTGCCACCAGTGAGGCAGGGGGTAAATCCGGGGAGCTGTTTTTT. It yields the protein CATSEAGGKSGELFF.

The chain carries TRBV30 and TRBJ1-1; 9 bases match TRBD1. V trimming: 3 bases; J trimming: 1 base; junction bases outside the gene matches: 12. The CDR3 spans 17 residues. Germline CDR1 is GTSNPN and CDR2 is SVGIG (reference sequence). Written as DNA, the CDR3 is TGTGCCTGGAGCCCCCCCACAGGGGGCCAGGGGAACACTGAAGCTTTCTTT. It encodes CAWSPPTGGQGNTEAFF.

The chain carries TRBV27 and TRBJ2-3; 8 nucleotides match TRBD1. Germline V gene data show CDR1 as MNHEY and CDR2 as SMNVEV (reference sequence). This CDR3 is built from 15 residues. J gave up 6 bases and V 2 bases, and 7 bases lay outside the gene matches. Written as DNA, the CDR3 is TGTGCCAGCAGTTTAGGAGACAGGGGCAGCGATACGCAGTATTTT. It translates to CASSLGDRGSDTQYF.

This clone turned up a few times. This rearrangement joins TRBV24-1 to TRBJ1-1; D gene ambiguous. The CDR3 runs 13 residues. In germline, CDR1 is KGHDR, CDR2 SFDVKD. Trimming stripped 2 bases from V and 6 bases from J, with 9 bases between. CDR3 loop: CATSDSFFAEAFF. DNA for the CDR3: TGTGCCACCAGTGATTCGTTCTTCGCTGAAGCTTTCTTT.

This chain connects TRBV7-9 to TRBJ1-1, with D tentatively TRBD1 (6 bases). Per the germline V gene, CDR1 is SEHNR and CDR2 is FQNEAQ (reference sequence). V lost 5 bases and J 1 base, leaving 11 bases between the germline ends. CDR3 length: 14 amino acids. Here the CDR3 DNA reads TGTGCCAGCAGCAACAGGACAGAGAACACTGAAGCTTTCTTT. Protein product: CASSNRTENTEAFF.

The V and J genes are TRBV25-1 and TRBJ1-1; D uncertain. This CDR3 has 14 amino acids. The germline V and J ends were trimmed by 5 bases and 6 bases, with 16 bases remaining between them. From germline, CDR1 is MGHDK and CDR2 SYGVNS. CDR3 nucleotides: TGTGCCAGCAGTAGCAATGTCCCCCTCGCTGAAGCTTTCTTT. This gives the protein CASSSNVPLAEAFF. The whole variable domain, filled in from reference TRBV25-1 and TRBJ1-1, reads EADIYQTPRYLVIGTGKKITLECSQTMGHDKMYWYQQDPGMELHLIHYSYGVNSTEKGDLSSESTVSRIRTEHFPLTLESARPSHTSQYLCASSSNVPLAEAFFGQGTRLTVV.

The CDR3 DNA reads TGTGCCAGCAGCCCAAAATTGGAAGCTTTCTTT. Protein sequence: CASSPKLEAFF. V usage is TRBV12-3 or TRBV12-4 and J usage is TRBJ1-1; D not certain. V dropped 6 bases and J dropped 8 bases, with 10 bases sitting between them. The CDR3 consists of 11 residues.

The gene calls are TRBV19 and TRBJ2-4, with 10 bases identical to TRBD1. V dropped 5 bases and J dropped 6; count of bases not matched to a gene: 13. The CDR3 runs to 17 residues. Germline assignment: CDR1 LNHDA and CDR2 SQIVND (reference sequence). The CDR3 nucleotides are TGTGCCAGTAGTGCTAGGACAGGGGGAATTTCGGCAAACATTCAGTACTTC. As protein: CASSARTGGISANIQYF.

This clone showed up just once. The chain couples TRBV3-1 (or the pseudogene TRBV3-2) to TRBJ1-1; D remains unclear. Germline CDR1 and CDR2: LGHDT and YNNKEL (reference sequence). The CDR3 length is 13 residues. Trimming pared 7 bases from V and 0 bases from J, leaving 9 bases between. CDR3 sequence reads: CASTDQLNTEAFF. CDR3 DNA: TGTGCCAGCACAGATCAATTGAACACTGAAGCTTTCTTT.

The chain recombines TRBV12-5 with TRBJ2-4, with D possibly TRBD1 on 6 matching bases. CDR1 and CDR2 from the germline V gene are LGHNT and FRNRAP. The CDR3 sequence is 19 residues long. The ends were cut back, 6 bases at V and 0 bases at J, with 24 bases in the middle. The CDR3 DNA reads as TGTGCTAGTGGCACCATGCAGGACAGAAAAAAATTAGCCAAAAACATTCAGTACTTC. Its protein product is CASGTMQDRKKLAKNIQYF.

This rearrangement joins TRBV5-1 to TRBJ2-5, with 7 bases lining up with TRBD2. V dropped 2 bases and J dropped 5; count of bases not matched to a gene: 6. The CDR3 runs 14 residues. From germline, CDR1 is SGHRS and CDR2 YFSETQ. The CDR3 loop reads CASSFGGTPETQYF. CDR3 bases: TGCGCCAGCAGCTTCGGGGGGACCCCCGAGACCCAGTACTTC.

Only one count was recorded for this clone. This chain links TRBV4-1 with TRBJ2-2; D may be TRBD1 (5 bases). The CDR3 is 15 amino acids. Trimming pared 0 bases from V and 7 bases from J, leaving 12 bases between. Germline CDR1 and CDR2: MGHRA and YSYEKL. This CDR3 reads CASSQETGRNGELFF. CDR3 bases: TGCGCCAGCAGCCAAGAAACAGGAAGAAACGGGGAGCTGTTTTTT.

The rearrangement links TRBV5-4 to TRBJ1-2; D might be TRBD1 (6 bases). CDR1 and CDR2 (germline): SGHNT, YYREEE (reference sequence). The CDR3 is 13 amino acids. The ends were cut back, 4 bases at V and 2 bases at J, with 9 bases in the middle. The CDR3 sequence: CASSPDRNYGYTF. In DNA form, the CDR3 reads TGTGCCAGCAGCCCGGACAGAAACTATGGCTACACCTTC.

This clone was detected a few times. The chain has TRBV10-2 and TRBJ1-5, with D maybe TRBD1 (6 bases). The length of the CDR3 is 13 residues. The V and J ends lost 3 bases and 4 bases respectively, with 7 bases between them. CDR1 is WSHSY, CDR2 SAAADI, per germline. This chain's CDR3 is CASSDGQNQPQHF. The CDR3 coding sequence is TGCGCCAGCAGTGACGGACAGAATCAGCCCCAGCATTTT.